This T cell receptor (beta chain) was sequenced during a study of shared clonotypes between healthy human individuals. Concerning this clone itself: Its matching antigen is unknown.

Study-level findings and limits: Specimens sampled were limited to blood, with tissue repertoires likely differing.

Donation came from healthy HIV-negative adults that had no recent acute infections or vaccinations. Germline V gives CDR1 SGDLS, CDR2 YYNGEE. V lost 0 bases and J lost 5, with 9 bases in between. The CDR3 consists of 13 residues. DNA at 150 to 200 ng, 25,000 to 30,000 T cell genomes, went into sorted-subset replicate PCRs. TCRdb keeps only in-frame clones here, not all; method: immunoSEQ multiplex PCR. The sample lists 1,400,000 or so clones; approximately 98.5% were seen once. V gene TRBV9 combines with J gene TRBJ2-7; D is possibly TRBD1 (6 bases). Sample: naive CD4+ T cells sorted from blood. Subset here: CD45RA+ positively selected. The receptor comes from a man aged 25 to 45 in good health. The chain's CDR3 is CASSVVSGDEQYF. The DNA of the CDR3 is TGTGCCAGCAGCGTAGTGTCAGGGGACGAGCAGTACTTC.